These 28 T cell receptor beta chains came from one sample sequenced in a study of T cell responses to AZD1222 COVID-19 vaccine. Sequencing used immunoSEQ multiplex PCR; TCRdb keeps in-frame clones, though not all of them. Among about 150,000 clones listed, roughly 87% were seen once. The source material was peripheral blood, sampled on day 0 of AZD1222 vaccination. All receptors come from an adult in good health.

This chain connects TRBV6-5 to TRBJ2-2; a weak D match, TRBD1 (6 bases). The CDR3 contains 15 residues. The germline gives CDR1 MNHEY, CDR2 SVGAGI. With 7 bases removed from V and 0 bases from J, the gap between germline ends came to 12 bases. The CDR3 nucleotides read TGTGCCAGCACCGCAGGGGCCGCGAACACCGGGGAGCTGTTTTTT. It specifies CASTAGAANTGELFF.

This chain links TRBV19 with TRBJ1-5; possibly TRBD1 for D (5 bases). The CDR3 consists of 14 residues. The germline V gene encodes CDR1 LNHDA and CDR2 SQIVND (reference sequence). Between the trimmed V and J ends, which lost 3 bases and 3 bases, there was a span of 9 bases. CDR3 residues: CASSMGVINQPQHF. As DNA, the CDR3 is TGTGCCAGTAGTATGGGGGTTATCAATCAGCCCCAGCATTTT.

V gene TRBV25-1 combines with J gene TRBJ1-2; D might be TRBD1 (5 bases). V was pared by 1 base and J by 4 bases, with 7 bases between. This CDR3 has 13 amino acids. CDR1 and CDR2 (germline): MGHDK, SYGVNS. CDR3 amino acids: CASSEWGVYGYTF. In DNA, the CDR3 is TGTGCCAGCAGTGAATGGGGCGTCTATGGCTACACCTTC.

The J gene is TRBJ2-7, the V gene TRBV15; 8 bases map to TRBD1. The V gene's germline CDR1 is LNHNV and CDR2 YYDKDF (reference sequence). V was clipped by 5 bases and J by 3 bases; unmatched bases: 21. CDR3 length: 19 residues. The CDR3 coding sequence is TGTGCCACCAGCCCCGGACAGGGTACACTAAGGGGCCAGAACTACGAGCAGTACTTC. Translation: CATSPGQGTLRGQNYEQYF.

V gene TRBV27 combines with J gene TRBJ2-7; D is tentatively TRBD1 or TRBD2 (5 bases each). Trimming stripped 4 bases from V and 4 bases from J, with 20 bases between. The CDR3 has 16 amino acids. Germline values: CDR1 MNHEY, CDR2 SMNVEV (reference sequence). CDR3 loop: CASSSTPRDGLYEQYF. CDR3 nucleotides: TGTGCCAGCAGTTCAACCCCGAGGGACGGGCTGTACGAGCAGTACTTC.

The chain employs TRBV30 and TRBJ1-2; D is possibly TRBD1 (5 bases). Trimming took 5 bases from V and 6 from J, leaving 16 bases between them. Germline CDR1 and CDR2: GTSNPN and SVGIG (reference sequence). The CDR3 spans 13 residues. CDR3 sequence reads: CAWYRFLGDGYTF. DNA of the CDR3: TGTGCCTGGTATAGGTTTCTGGGGGATGGCTACACCTTC.

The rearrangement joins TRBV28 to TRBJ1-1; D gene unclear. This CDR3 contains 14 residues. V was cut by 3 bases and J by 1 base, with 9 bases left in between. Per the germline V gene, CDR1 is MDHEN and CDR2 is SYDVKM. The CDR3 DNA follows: TGTGCCAGCAGTTTTAGACCGACGAACACTGAAGCTTTCTTT. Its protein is CASSFRPTNTEAFF.

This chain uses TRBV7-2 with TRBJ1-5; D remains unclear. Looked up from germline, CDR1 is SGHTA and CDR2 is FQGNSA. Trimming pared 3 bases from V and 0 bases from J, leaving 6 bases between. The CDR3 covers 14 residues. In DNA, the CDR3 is TGTGCCAGCAGCTTCAAGTATAGCAATCAGCCCCAGCATTTT. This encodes CASSFKYSNQPQHF.

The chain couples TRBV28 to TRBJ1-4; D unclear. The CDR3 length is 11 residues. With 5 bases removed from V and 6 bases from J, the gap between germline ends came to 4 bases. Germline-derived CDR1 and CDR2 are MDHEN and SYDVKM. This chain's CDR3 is CASSLYEKLFF. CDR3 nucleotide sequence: TGTGCCAGCAGTCTGTATGAAAAACTGTTTTTT.

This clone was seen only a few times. The CDR3 loop reads CASSFGDSSGGYTF. The CDR3 nucleotides read TGCGCCAGCAGCTTCGGAGACAGTTCGGGAGGCTACACCTTC. The rearrangement links TRBV5-1 to TRBJ1-2; D might be TRBD1 (5 bases). The V end lost 2 bases, the J end lost 8 bases, and 16 bases lay between the germline ends. Germline assignment: CDR1 SGHRS and CDR2 YFSETQ. The CDR3 length is 14 residues.

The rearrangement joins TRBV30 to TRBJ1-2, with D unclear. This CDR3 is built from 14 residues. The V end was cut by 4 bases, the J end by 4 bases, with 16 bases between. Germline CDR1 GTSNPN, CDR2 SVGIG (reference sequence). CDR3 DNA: TGTGCCTGGACCACCCCCGGCGGACTCTATGGCTACACCTTC. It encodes CAWTTPGGLYGYTF.

The CDR3 DNA reads TGTGCCAGTAGGGGGACAGGGGGGCTCTACGAGCAGTACTTC. Translation: CASRGTGGLYEQYF. The rearrangement uses TRBV19 and TRBJ2-7, with 11 bases aligning to TRBD1. The CDR3 totals 14 residues. Germline V gene lookup returns CDR1 LNHDA and CDR2 SQIVND (reference sequence). Trimming at V came to 6 bases and at J to 3 bases, leaving 4 bases not matched to a gene.

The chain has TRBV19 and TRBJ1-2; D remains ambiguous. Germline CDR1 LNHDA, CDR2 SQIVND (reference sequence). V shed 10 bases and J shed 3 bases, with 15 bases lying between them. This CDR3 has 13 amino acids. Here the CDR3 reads CATSTLKDYGYTF. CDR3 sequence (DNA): TGTGCCACTTCGACACTCAAGGACTATGGCTACACCTTC. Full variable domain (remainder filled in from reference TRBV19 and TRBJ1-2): DGGITQSPKYLFRKEGQNVTLSCEQNLNHDAMYWYRQDPGQGLRLIYYSQIVNDFQKGDIAEGYSVSREKKESFPLTVTSAQKNPTAFYLCATSTLKDYGYTFGSGTRLTVV.

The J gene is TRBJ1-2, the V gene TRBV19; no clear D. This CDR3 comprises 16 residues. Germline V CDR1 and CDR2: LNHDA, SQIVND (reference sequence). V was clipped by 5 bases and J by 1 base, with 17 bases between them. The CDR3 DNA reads TGTGCCAGTAGTCACCCTAGGACGGATTTTAACTATGGCTACACCTTC. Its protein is CASSHPRTDFNYGYTF.

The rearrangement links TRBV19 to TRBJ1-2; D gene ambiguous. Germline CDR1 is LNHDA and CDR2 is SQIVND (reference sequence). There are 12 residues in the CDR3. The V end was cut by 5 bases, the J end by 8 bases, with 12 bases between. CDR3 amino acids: CASSLLGLGYTF. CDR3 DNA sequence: TGTGCCAGTAGTTTACTGGGATTAGGCTACACCTTC.

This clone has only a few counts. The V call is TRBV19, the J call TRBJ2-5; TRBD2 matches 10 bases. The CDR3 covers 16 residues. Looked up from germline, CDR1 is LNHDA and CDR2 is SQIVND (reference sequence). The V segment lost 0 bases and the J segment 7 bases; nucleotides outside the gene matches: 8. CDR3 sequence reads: CASSIDSPSGRTTQYF. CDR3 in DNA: TGTGCCAGTAGTATAGATTCCCCTAGCGGGAGAACGACCCAGTACTTC.

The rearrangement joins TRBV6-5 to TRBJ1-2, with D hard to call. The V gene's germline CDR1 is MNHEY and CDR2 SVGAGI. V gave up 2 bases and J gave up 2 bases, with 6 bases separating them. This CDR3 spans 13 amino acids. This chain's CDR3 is CASSYEQNYGYTF. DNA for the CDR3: TGTGCCAGCAGTTACGAACAAAACTATGGCTACACCTTC.

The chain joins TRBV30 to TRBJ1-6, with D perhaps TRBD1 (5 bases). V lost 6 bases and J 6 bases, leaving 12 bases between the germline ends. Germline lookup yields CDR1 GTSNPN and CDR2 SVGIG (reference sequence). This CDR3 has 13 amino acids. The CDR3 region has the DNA TGTGCCTGTGACAGCTCCACTAATTCACCCCTCCACTTT. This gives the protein CACDSSTNSPLHF.

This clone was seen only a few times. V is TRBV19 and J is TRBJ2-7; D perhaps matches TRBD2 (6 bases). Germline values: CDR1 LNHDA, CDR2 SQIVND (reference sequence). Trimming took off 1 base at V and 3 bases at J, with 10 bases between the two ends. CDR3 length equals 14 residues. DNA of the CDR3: TGTGCCAGTAGTATAGGGACTACCAACTACGAGCAGTACTTC. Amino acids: CASSIGTTNYEQYF. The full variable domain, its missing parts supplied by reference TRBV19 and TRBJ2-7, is DGGITQSPKYLFRKEGQNVTLSCEQNLNHDAMYWYRQDPGQGLRLIYYSQIVNDFQKGDIAEGYSVSREKKESFPLTVTSAQKNPTAFYLCASSIGTTNYEQYFGPGTRLTVT.

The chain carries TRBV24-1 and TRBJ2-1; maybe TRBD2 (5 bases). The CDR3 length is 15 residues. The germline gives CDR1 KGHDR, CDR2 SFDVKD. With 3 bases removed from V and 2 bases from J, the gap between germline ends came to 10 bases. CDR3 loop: CATSDRTRAYNEQFF. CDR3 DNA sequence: TGTGCCACCAGTGATCGGACTCGAGCCTACAATGAGCAGTTCTTC.

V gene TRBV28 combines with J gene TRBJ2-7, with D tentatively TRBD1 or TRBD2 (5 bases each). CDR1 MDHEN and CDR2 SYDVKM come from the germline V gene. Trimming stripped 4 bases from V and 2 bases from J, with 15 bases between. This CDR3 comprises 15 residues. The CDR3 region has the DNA TGTGCCAGCAGTTCACTAGGGACGGTCACCTACGAGCAGTACTTC. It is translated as CASSSLGTVTYEQYF.

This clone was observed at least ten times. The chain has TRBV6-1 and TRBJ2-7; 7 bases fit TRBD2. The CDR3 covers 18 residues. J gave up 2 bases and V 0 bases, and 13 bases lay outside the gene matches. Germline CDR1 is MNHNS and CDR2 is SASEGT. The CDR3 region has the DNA TGTGCCAGCAGTGAAGCACGACTAGCCTTCCCACCAACCTACGAGCAGTACTTC. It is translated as CASSEARLAFPPTYEQYF.

The CDR3 here is CATEGRRSEQYF. In nucleotides, the CDR3 is TGTGCCACCGAGGGCCGGAGAAGCGAGCAGTACTTC. The chain employs TRBV24-1 and TRBJ2-7, with D perhaps TRBD2 (5 bases). V lost 9 bases and J 6 bases, leaving 14 bases between the germline ends. The CDR3 consists of 12 residues. Germline V gives CDR1 KGHDR, CDR2 SFDVKD.

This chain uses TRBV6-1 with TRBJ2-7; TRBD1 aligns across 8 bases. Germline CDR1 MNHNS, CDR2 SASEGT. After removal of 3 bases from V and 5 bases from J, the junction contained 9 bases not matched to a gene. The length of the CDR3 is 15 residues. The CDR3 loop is CASSDRTGRSDEQYF. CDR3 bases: TGTGCCAGCAGTGACAGGACAGGGAGAAGCGACGAGCAGTACTTC.

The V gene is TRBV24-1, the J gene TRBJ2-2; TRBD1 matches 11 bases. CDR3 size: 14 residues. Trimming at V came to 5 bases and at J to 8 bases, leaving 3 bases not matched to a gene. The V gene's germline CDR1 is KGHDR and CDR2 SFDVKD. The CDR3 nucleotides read TGTGCCACCAGTGGGACAGGGGGCATGGGGGAGCTGTTTTTT. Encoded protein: CATSGTGGMGELFF.

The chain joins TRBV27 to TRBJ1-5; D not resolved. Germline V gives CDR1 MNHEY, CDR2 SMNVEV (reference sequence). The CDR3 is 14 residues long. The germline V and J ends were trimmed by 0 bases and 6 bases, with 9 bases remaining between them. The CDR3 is CASSLSRVAQPQHF. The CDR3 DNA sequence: TGTGCCAGCAGTTTATCACGGGTGGCTCAGCCCCAGCATTTT.

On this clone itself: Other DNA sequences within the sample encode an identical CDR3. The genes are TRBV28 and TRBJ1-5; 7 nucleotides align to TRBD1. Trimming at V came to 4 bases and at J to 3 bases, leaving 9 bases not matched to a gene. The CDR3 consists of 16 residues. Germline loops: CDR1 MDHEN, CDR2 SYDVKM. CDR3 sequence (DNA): TGTGCCAGCAGTTCCCCTGGGCAGGGGGACAATCAGCCCCAGCATTTT. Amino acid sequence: CASSSPGQGDNQPQHF.

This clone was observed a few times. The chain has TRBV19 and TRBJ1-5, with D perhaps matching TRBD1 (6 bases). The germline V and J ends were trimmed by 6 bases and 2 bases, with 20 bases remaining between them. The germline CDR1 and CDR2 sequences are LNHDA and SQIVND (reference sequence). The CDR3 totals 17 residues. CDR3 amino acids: CASRYREFGAGNQPQHF. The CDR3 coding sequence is TGTGCCAGTAGATACAGGGAGTTTGGGGCTGGCAATCAGCCCCAGCATTTT.